This entry concerns a single TCR beta chain. Produced via immunoSEQ multiplex PCR; TCRdb's table is partial and in-frame only. The table has some 87,000 clones, about 97% seen once. V was pared by 1 base and J by 7 bases, with 10 bases of the junction left unmatched. This CDR3 spans 16 amino acids. Germline V lookup: CDR1 LGHNA, CDR2 YNFKEQ. The data belong to a study of technical replicates of blood from four donors. The chain employs TRBV4-2 and TRBJ2-1, with TRBD2 matching 7 bases. This clonotype was obtained from a human donor in good health. The specimen sequenced was T cells isolated from PBMCs. CDR3 nucleotides: TGTGCCAGCAGCCAAGGGGTGGCAGGGAGGGTAAATGAGCAGTTCTTC. This translates into CASSQGVAGRVNEQFF.